The clone carrying this T cell receptor beta chain has a handful of counts. Libraries were prepared by immunoSEQ multiplex PCR; TCRdb keeps only in-frame clonotypes and omits some of them. The sample shows around 280,000 clones, 75% to 90% of them seen only once. CDR3 length equals 15 residues. This sample is drawn from a study of blood T cell repertoires in COVID-19. In the study overall: The origin of the acute and convalescent COVID-19 samples was the United States, Italy and Spain.

This chain links TRBV21-1 with TRBJ1-2; the table gives TRBD1 as D, unverified against the DNA. TRBV21-1 is a documented pseudogene. This receptor was taken from a woman under 40 who had recovered from COVID-19. Sequenced input: peripheral blood. The CDR3 protein is CASSKAAQGSYGYTF. CDR3 DNA: TGTGCCAGCAGCAAAGCCGCACAGGGTAGCTATGGCTACACCTTC.